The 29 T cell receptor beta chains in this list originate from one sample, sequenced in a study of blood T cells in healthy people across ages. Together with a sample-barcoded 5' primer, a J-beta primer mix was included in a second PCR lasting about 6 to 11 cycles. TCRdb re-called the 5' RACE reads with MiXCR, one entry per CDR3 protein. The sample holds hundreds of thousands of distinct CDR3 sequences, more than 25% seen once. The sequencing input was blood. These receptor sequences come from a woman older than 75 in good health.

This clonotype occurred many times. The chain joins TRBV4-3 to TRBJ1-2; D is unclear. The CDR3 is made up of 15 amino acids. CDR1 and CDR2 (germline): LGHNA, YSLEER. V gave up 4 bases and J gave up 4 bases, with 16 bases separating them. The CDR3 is CASSPTLGVVYGYTF. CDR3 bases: TGCGCCAGCAGCCCGACCCTCGGGGTTGTCTATGGCTACACCTTC.

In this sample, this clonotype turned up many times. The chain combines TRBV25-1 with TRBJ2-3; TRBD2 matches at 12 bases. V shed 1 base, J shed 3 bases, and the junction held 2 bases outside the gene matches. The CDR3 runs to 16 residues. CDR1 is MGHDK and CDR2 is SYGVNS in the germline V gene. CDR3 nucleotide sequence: TGTGCCAGCAGTGAATGGACTAGCGGGGCTACAGATACGCAGTATTTT. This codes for CASSEWTSGATDTQYF.

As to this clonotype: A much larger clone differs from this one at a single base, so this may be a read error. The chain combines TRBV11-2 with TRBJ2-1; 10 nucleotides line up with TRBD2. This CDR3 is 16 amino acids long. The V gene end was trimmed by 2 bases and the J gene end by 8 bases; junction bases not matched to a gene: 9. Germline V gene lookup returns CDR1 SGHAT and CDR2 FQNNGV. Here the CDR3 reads CASSLRFSGRADEQFF. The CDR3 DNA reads TGTGCCAGCAGCTTAAGGTTCAGCGGGAGGGCTGATGAGCAGTTCTTC.

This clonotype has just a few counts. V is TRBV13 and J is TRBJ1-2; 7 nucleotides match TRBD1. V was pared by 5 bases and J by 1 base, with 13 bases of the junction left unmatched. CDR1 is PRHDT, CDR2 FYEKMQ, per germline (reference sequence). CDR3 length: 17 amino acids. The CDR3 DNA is TGTGCCAGCAGCCGCGGGGAGGGGACAGATAATAACTATGGCTACACCTTC. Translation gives CASSRGEGTDNNYGYTF. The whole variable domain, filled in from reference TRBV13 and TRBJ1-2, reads AAGVIQSPRHLIKEKRETATLKCYPIPRHDTVYWYQQGPGQDPQFLISFYEKMQSDKGSIPDRFSAQQFSDYHSELNMSSLELGDSALYFCASSRGEGTDNNYGYTFGSGTRLTVV.

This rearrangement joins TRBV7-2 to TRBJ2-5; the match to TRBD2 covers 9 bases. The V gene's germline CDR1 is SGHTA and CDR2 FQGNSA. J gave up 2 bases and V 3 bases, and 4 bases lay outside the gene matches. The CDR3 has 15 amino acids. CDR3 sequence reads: CASSFQRGAQETQYF. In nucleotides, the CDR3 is TGTGCCAGCAGCTTCCAGCGGGGGGCTCAAGAGACCCAGTACTTC. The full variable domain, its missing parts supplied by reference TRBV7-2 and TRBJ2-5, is GAGVSQSPSNKVTEKGKDVELRCDPISGHTALYWYRQSLGQGLEFLIYFQGNSAPDKSGLPSDRFSAERTGGSVSTLTIQRTQQEDSAVYLCASSFQRGAQETQYFGPGTRLLVL.

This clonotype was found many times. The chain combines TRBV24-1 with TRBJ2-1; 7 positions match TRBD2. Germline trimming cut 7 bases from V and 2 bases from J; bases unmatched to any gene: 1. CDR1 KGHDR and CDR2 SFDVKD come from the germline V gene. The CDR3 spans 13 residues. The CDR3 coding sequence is TGTGCCACCAGCCGGGGGGCCTACAATGAGCAGTTCTTC. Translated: CATSRGAYNEQFF.

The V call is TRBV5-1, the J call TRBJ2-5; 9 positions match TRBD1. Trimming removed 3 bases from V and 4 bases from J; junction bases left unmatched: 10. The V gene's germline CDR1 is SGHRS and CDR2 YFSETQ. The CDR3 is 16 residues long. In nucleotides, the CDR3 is TGCGCCAGCAGCTACAGACAGGGGGAGTTGCGAGAGACCCAGTACTTC. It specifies CASSYRQGELRETQYF.

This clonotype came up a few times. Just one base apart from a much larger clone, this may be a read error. The CDR3 here is CASSLGTASSYNEQYF. In nucleotides, the CDR3 is TGTGCCAGCAGTCTAGGGACAGCGAGCTCCTACAATGAGCAGTACTTC. The chain uses TRBV6-5 and TRBJ2-1; 7 positions match TRBD1. The J call is doubtful: the DNA matches TRBJ2-7 better. The CDR3 covers 16 residues. Germline V gene lookup returns CDR1 MNHEY and CDR2 SVGAGI.

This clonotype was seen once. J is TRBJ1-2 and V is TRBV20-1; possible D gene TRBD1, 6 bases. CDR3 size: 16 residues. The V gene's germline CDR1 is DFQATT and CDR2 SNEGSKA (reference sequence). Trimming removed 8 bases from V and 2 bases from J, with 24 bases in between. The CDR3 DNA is TGCAGTACATCACCGGGACACCTGGCCGAGAACTATGGCTACACCTTC. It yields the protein CSTSPGHLAENYGYTF.

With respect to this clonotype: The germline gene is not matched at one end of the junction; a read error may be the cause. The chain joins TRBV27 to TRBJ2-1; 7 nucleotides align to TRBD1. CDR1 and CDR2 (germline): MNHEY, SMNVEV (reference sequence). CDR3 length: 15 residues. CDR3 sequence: CASRFPGQPYSEQFF. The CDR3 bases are TGTGCCAGCAGATTTCCGGGACAGCCATACAGTGAGCAGTTCTTC.

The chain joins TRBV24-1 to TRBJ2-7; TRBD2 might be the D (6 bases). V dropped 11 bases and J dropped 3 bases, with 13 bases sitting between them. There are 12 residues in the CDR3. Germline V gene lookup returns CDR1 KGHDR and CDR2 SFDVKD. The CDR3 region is CAIRDSNYEQYF. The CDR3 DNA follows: TGTGCCATCAGGGACTCCAACTACGAGCAGTACTTC.

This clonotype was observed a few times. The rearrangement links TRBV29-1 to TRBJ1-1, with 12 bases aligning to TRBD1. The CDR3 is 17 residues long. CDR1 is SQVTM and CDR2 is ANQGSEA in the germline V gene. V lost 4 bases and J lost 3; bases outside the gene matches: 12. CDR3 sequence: CSVAPPGQGASDTEAFF. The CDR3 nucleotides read TGCAGCGTTGCCCCTCCGGGACAGGGGGCTTCGGACACTGAAGCTTTCTTT.

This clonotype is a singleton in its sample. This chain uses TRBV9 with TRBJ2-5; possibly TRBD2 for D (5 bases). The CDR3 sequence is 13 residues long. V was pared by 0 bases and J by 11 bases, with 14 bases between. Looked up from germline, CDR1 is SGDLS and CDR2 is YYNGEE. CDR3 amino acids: CASSVGIEREQYF. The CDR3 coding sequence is TGTGCCAGCAGCGTAGGCATTGAGAGGGAGCAGTACTTC.

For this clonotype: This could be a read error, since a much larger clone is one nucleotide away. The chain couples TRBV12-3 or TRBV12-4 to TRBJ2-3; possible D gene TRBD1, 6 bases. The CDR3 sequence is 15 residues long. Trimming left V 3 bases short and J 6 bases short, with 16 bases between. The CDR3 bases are TGTGCCAGCAGTTTTAGGGCAGGGGACGACGATACGCAGTATTTT. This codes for CASSFRAGDDDTQYF.

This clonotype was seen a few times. The CDR3, as DNA: TGTGCCAGCAGCTTAGTCCGGGGGCAGCCCCAGCATTTT. It codes for CASSLVRGQPQHF. The chain is built from TRBV7-8 and TRBJ1-5; possible D gene TRBD1, 5 bases. Germline lookup yields CDR1 SGHVS and CDR2 FQNEAQ. CDR3 length: 13 amino acids. V lost 1 base and J 7 bases, leaving 8 bases between the germline ends. The full variable domain, rest sourced from reference TRBV7-8 and TRBJ1-5, is GAGVSQSPRYKVAKRGQDVALRCDPISGHVSLFWYQQALGQGPEFLTYFQNEAQLDKSGLPSDRFFAERPEGSVSTLKIQRTQQEDSAVYLCASSLVRGQPQHFGDGTRLSIL.

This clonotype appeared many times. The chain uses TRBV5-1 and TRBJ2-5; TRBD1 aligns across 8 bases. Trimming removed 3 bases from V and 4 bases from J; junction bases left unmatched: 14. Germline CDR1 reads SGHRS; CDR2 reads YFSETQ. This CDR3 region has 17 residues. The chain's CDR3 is CASSSGLTGGGRETQYF. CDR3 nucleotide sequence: TGCGCCAGCAGCTCGGGCCTCACAGGGGGAGGTCGAGAGACCCAGTACTTC.

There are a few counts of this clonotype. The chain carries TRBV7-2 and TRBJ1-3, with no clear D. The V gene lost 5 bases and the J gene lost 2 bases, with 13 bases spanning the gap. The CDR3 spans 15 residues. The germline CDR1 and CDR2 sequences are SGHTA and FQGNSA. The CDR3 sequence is CASSQQSVPGNTIYF. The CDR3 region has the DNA TGTGCCAGCAGCCAACAGAGTGTACCTGGAAACACCATATATTTT.

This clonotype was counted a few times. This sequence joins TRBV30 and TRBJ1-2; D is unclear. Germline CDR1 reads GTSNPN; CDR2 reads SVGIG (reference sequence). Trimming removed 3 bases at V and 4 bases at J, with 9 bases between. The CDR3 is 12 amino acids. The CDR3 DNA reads TGTGCCTGGAGCCTAAACCCCTATGGCTACACCTTC. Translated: CAWSLNPYGYTF.

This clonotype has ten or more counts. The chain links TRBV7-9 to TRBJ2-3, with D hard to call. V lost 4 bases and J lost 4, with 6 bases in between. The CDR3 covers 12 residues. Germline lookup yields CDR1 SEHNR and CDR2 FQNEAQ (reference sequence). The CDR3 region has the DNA TGTGCCAGCAGCTCGGAAGCAGATACGCAGTATTTT. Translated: CASSSEADTQYF.

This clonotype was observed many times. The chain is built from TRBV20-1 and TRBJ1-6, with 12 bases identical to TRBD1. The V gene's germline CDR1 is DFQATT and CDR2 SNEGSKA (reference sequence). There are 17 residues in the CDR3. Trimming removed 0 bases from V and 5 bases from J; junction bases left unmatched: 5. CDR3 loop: CSAREPGTGGNNSPLHF. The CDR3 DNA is TGCAGTGCTAGAGAGCCCGGGACAGGGGGCAATAATTCACCCCTCCACTTT.

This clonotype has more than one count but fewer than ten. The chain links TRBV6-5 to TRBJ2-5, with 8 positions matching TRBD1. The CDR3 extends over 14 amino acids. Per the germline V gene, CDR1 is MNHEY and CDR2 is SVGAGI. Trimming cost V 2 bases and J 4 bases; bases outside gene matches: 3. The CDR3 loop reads CASSYGQGAETQYF. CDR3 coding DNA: TGTGCCAGCAGTTACGGTCAGGGGGCAGAGACCCAGTACTTC.

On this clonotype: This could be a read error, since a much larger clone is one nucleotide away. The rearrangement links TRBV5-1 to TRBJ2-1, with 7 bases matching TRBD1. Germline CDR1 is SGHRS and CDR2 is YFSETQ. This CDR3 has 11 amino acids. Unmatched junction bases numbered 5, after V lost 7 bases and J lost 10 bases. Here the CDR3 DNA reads TGCGCCAGCGGGGACAGTGGCGAGCAGTTCTTC. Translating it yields CASGDSGEQFF.

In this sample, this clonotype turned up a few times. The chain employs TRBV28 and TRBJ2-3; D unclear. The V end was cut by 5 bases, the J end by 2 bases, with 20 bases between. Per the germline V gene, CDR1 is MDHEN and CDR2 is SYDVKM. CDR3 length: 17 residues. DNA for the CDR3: TGTGCCAGCAGTCAAACCGGTCGCGGTCTTACCACAGATACGCAGTATTTT. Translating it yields CASSQTGRGLTTDTQYF. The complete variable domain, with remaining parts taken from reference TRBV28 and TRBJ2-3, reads DVKVTQSSRYLVKRTGEKVFLECVQDMDHENMFWYRQDPGLGLRLIYFSYDVKMKEKGDIPEGYSVSREKKERFSLILESASTNQTSMYLCASSQTGRGLTTDTQYFGPGTRLTVL.

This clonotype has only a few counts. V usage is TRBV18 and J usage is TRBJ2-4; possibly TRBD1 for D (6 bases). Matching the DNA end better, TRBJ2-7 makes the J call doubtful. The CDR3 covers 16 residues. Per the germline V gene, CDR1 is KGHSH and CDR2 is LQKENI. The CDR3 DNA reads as TGTGCCAGCTCATTCGGACAGCCCCAGCCTCCTTACGAGCAGTACTTC. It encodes CASSFGQPQPPYEQYF.

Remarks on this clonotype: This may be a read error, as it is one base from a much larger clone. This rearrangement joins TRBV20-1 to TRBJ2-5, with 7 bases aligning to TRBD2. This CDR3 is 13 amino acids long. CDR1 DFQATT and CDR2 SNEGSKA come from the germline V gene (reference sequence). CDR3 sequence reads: CGARGWGGETQYF. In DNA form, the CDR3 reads TGCGGTGCTAGGGGATGGGGGGGGGAGACCCAGTACTTC.

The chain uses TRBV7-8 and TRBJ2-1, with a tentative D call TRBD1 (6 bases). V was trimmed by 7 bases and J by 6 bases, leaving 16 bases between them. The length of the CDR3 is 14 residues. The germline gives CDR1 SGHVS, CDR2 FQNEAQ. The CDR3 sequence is CASIKTTGLNEQFF. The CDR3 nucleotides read TGTGCCAGCATCAAGACGACAGGACTCAATGAGCAGTTCTTC. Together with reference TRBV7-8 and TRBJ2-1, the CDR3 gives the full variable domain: GAGVSQSPRYKVAKRGQDVALRCDPISGHVSLFWYQQALGQGPEFLTYFQNEAQLDKSGLPSDRFFAERPEGSVSTLKIQRTQQEDSAVYLCASIKTTGLNEQFFGPGTRLTVL.

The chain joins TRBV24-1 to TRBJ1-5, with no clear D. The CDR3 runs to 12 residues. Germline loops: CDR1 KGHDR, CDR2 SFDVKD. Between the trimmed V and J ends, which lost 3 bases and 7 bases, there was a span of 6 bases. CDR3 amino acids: CATSDAGQPQHF. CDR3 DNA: TGTGCCACCAGTGATGCAGGACAGCCCCAGCATTTT.

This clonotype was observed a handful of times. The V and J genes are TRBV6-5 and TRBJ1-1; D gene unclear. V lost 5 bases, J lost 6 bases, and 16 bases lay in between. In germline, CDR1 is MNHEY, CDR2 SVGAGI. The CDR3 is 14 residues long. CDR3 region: CASSPPTPSAEAFF. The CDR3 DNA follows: TGTGCCAGCAGTCCCCCGACCCCTTCCGCTGAAGCTTTCTTT.

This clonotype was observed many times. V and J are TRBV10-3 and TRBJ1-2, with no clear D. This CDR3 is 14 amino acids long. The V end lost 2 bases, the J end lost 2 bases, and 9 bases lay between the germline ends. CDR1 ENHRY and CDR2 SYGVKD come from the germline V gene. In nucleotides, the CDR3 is TGTGCCATCAGTGAGACCGCAGACAACTATGGCTACACCTTC. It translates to CAISETADNYGYTF.